The rows below give T cell receptor beta chains drawn from one sample of a study of blood T cell repertoires in COVID-19. Repertoires were generated with immunoSEQ multiplex PCR, while TCRdb's copy carries only in-frame clones and drops some. Altogether 100,000 to 150,000 clones are present, 80% to 85% being singletons, with the ten largest covering about 4%. The sequencing input was peripheral blood. The origin of the receptors is a woman aged 45 to 65 with acute or convalescent COVID-19. Both conserved end residues are part of each CDR3. A D gene is named only where the DNA matches it firmly. Some rows mark clone size as missing; the rest say once, few, many or name a class of expanded clone.

clone size	V gene	J gene	D gene	CDR3 DNA	CDR3 protein
-	TRBV12-3/TRBV12-4	TRBJ1-5	-	TGTGCCAGCAGTTCTCTCAGGAATCAGCCCCAGCATTTT	CASSSLRNQPQHF
-	TRBV4-1	TRBJ2-7	TRBD1	TGCGCCAGCAGCCAGGGACAGGGGCTTTTTTCCGAGCAGTACTTC	CASSQGQGLFSEQYF
-	TRBV20-1	TRBJ2-5	TRBD2	TGCAGTGCTAGTCCCGATAGCGGGGGTCAGACCCAGTACTTC	CSASPDSGGQTQYF
-	TRBV18	TRBJ1-1	TRBD1	TGTGCCAGCTCACCAAGAACAGGGGATGACACTGAAGCTTTCTTT	CASSPRTGDDTEAFF
-	TRBV15	TRBJ1-4	-	TGTGCCACCAGCAGAGATCCAGGGGCTGGGGAAAAACTGTTTTTT	CATSRDPGAGEKLFF
medium-sized	TRBV28	TRBJ2-7	TRBD1	TGTGCCAGCAGCCCGGACAGGGGGCTGTACGAGCAGTACTTC	CASSPDRGLYEQYF
few	TRBV5-8	TRBJ2-7	TRBD1	TGTGCCAGCAGGCCCGGGACAGTAAATACCTACGAGCAGTACTTC	CASRPGTVNTYEQYF
-	TRBV2	TRBJ1-1	-	TGTGCCAGCGGAGGGGTGAGAGCTTTCTTT	CASGGVRAFF
-	TRBV7-6	TRBJ2-2	TRBD2	TGTGCCAGCAGCTTAGGGCGGGGGGTGAAATCCGGGGAGCTGTTTTTT	CASSLGRGVKSGELFF
-	TRBV6-5	TRBJ1-6	TRBD1	TGTGCCAGCAGTCTATCGGACAGGGTAGATTCACCCCTCCACTTT	CASSLSDRVDSPLHF
-	TRBV6-4	TRBJ2-2	TRBD2	TGTGCCAGCAGCGAAAGCGGGGGGACCACCGGGGAGCTGTTTTTT	CASSESGGTTGELFF
-	TRBV9	TRBJ2-5	-	TGTGCCAGCAGCGTAGGGGGGCTGGAGGAGACCCAGTACTTC	CASSVGGLEETQYF
-	TRBV5-1	TRBJ2-6	-	TGCGCCAGCAGCTTGCTGCAGGGCTCTGGGGCCAACGTCCTGACTTTC	CASSLLQGSGANVLTF
-	TRBV15	TRBJ1-1	-	TGTGCCACCAGCAGAGACCCGGGAACTAACACTGAAGCTTTCTTT	CATSRDPGTNTEAFF
-	TRBV10-2	TRBJ2-7	-	TGCGCCAGCAATAAAGCAGGGATCGGGTACGAGCAGTACTTC	CASNKAGIGYEQYF
-	TRBV7-6	TRBJ1-1	-	TGTGCCAGCAGCTTAGGACAGATCACTGAAGCTTTCTTT	CASSLGQITEAFF
once	TRBV7-9	TRBJ1-2	TRBD1	TGTGCCAGCAGCCTCCGGGACAGGGACGGCTACACCTTC	CASSLRDRDGYTF
-	TRBV5-1	TRBJ2-1	-	TGCGCCAGCAGCTTGGACGGGGGAAGGTACAATGAGCAGTTCTTC	CASSLDGGRYNEQFF
many	TRBV18	TRBJ2-7	TRBD2	TGTGCCAGCTCACCAACCACTAGCGGGAGCTCCGAGCAGTACTTC	CASSPTTSGSSEQYF
-	TRBV5-1	TRBJ1-2	-	TGCGCCAGCACAGCGGGGTCCGGCTATGGCTACACCTTC	CASTAGSGYGYTF
-	TRBV10-3	TRBJ2-1	TRBD2	TGTGCCATCAGTGAGTCGTCGGGGACTAGCGGGAGGAGCAATGAGCAGTTCTTC	CAISESSGTSGRSNEQFF
-	TRBV28	TRBJ2-7	-	TGTGCCAGCAGTTCCCAACTTGCCTACGAGCAGTACTTC	CASSSQLAYEQYF
few	TRBV10-3	TRBJ1-5	-	TGTGCCATCAGTTCACAGGGAAATAGCAATCAGCCCCAGCATTTT	CAISSQGNSNQPQHF
-	TRBV5-1	TRBJ2-1	-	TGCGCCAGCAGACGGACAGTAGGGAACAACAATGAGCAGTTCTTC	CASRRTVGNNNEQFF
-	TRBV28	TRBJ1-5	-	TGTGCCAGCAGTTTGCGGGGTCAGCCCCAGCATTTT	CASSLRGQPQHF
-	TRBV7-9	TRBJ2-7	TRBD2	TGTGCCAGCAGTATAAGCGGGAGCCCCATCGAGCAGTACTTC	CASSISGSPIEQYF
-	TRBV7-9	TRBJ2-7	TRBD2	TGTGCCAGCAGCGCCTCTAGCGGAGGAGCCTACGAGCAGTACTTC	CASSASSGGAYEQYF
once	TRBV5-1	TRBJ2-3	-	TGCGCCAGCAGCCAGGGAAGTGGTACGCAGTATTTT	CASSQGSGTQYF
few	TRBV5-1	TRBJ2-3	-	TGCGCCAGCAGCTTGGACGACAGAGCTGGCACAGATACGCAGTATTTT	CASSLDDRAGTDTQYF
-	TRBV4-2	TRBJ2-7	-	TGTGCCAGCAGCCAAGGGGCAAGCGGAGTATACGAGCAGTACTTC	CASSQGASGVYEQYF
few	TRBV7-2	TRBJ2-5	TRBD2	TGTGCCAGCAGCTTACTGCGGGAGAGGGCAGAGACCCAGTACTTC	CASSLLRERAETQYF
-	TRBV3-1/TRBV3-2	TRBJ1-1	-	TGTGCCAGCAGCCCGACAAGGAACACTGAAGCTTTCTTT	CASSPTRNTEAFF
-	TRBV20-1	TRBJ1-1	-	TGCAGTGCTAGTCGGGCCCTAGGGGTTGGCACTGAAGCTTTCTTT	CSASRALGVGTEAFF
-	TRBV27	TRBJ1-2	-	TGTGCCAGCAGTCCCCGGGACTTAAGCGGTGGCTACACCTTC	CASSPRDLSGGYTF
-	TRBV9	TRBJ1-2	TRBD1	TGTGCCAGCAGCGTAGTCGACAGGGCATTCGTTGGCTACACCTTC	CASSVVDRAFVGYTF
few	TRBV11-3	TRBJ2-3	TRBD2	TGTGCCAGCAGCCGTAAGGCCCGGACTAGCGGCACAGATACGCAGTATTTT	CASSRKARTSGTDTQYF
-	TRBV19	TRBJ2-2	TRBD1	TGTGCCGTAGCCAAGGGACAGCTGAGTACCGGGGAGCTGTTTTTT	CAVAKGQLSTGELFF
-	TRBV11-1	TRBJ1-1	-	TGTGCCAGCCTGCGGGATCTGAACACTGAAGCTTTCTTT	CASLRDLNTEAFF
once	TRBV9	TRBJ2-3	-	TGTGCCAGCAGCGTAGATGGGGGGAGCCGCACAGATACGCAGTATTTT	CASSVDGGSRTDTQYF
few	TRBV5-4	TRBJ2-7	-	TGTGCCAGCAGCTTGGGACAGGACTCCTACGAGCAGTACTTC	CASSLGQDSYEQYF
-	TRBV7-3	TRBJ1-1	-	TGTGCCAGCAGCAGTAGTTTGAACACTGAAGCTTTCTTT	CASSSSLNTEAFF
-	TRBV2	TRBJ2-4	TRBD1	TGTGCCAGCAGGGTACAGGGGGCTTCCAAAAACATTCAGTACTTC	CASRVQGASKNIQYF